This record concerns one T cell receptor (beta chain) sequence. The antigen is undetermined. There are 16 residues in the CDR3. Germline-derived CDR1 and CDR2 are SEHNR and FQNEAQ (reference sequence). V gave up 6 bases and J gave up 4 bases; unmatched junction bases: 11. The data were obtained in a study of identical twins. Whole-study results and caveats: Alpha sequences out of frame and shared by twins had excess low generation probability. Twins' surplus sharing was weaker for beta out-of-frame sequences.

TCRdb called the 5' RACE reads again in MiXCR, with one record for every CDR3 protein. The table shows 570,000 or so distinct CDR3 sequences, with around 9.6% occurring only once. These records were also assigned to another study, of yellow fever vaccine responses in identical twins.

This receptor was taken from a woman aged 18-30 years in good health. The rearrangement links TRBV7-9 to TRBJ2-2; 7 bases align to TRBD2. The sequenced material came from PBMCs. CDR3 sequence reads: CASRPHWRESTGELFF. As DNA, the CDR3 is TGTGCCAGCAGGCCCCATTGGCGGGAGAGCACCGGGGAGCTGTTTTTT.